This TCR beta chain originates from a study of blood T cell repertoires in COVID-19. For the study at large: COVID-19 samples collected from the United States, Italy and Spain covered acute and convalescent phases. Sample material is recorded as cDNA or gDNA derived from T cells, B-cell-depleted T cells, or PBMCs.

There are 12 residues in the CDR3. The trim removed 6 bases at V and 0 bases at J, leaving 1 base unmatched. Germline V gene sequence: CDR1 SQVTM, CDR2 ANQGSEA. Original processing notes: Estimation of nucleated cell counts was performed using reference gene primer amplification. Clones were sequenced by immunoSEQ multiplex PCR, and TCRdb holds only the in-frame ones, with some missing. For V, J and clone size, that table is used; D and trimming come from the DNA. The sample lists 50,000 to 65,000 clones, more than 75% occurring once. The chain uses TRBV29-1 and TRBJ1-1; 7 nucleotides match TRBD1. Sequenced: peripheral blood. This TCR was sampled from a man between 65 and 85 years old with acute or convalescent COVID-19. In DNA form, the CDR3 reads TGCAGCGTGGACAGGCTGAACACTGAAGCTTTCTTT. Amino acids: CSVDRLNTEAFF. Full variable domain (remainder filled in from reference TRBV29-1 and TRBJ1-1): SAVISQKPSRDICQRGTSLTIQCQVDSQVTMMFWYRQQPGQSLTLIATANQGSEATYESGFVIDKFPISRPNLTFSTLTVSNMSPEDSSIYLCSVDRLNTEAFFGQGTRLTVV.